Below are 23 T cell receptor beta chains sequenced from a single sample in a study of shared clonotypes between healthy human individuals. Produced via immunoSEQ multiplex PCR; TCRdb's table is partial and in-frame only. The sample lists roughly 1 million clones, about 84% occurring once. Source material: memory CD4+ T cells from PBMCs. Subset described: CD45RA-negative fraction. The receptors stem from a young man in good health. Some clones in this sample may be carry-over from other donors' samples.

V usage is TRBV4-2 and J usage is TRBJ1-1, with TRBD1 matching 9 bases. There are 16 residues in the CDR3. Losses at the gene ends were 0 bases for V and 1 base for J; bases not matched to a gene: 3. Germline V gives CDR1 LGHNA, CDR2 YNFKEQ. The CDR3 bases are TGTGCCAGCAGCCAAGACTCACAGGGGGCGAACACTGAAGCTTTCTTT. Amino acids: CASSQDSQGANTEAFF.

In this sample, this clone turned up once. The chain is built from TRBV27 and TRBJ2-7; 10 nucleotides line up with TRBD1. Germline CDR1 is MNHEY and CDR2 is SMNVEV (reference sequence). The J segment lost 4 bases and the V segment lost 3 bases, leaving 3 bases of the junction unmatched. This CDR3 has 14 residues. The CDR3 region is CASSLTGGKYEQYF. CDR3 nucleotide sequence: TGTGCCAGCAGTTTGACAGGGGGCAAATACGAGCAGTACTTC.

The chain carries TRBV9 and TRBJ1-5, with 7 bases lining up with TRBD1. Germline V gene data show CDR1 as SGDLS and CDR2 as YYNGEE. The CDR3 loop spans 14 amino acids. The V and J ends lost 3 bases and 5 bases, in that order; junction bases with no gene match: 5. CDR3 loop: CASSGRDSYQPQHF. CDR3 in DNA: TGTGCCAGCAGCGGCCGGGACAGTTATCAGCCCCAGCATTTT.

This rearrangement joins TRBV19 to TRBJ2-7; TRBD1 agrees at 8 bases. The junction had 15 bases not matched to a gene; V was cut back by 0 bases and J by 11 bases. This CDR3 spans 16 amino acids. Germline V gene sequence: CDR1 LNHDA, CDR2 SQIVND (reference sequence). CDR3 nucleotides: TGTGCCAGTAGTATAGAGGTGGTCAGGGGGCATCGGGTGGAGTACTTC. It encodes CASSIEVVRGHRVEYF. Full variable domain (outside the CDR3, taken from reference TRBV19 and TRBJ2-7): DGGITQSPKYLFRKEGQNVTLSCEQNLNHDAMYWYRQDPGQGLRLIYYSQIVNDFQKGDIAEGYSVSREKKESFPLTVTSAQKNPTAFYLCASSIEVVRGHRVEYFGPGTRLTVT.

The chain is built from TRBV20-1 and TRBJ1-1; 8 nucleotides match TRBD1. Germline V gives CDR1 DFQATT, CDR2 SNEGSKA (reference sequence). J lost 11 bases, V lost 2 bases, and 4 bases had no gene match. The CDR3 consists of 11 residues. DNA of the CDR3: TGCAGTGCTAGACAGGGGGCAAGGGCTTTCTTT. Translation gives CSARQGARAFF.

Comment on this clone: This CDR3 is also generated by other DNA sequences in the sample. The chain employs TRBV5-1 and TRBJ2-7; D not certain. V lost 2 bases and J 2 bases, leaving 14 bases between the germline ends. Looked up from germline, CDR1 is SGHRS and CDR2 is YFSETQ. The CDR3 contains 15 residues. CDR3 in amino acids: CASSLGRTGTYEQYF. Written as DNA, the CDR3 is TGCGCCAGCAGCTTAGGCCGAACCGGAACCTACGAGCAGTACTTC.

The rearrangement joins TRBV28 to TRBJ1-4, with D uncertain. The V and J ends lost 2 bases and 6 bases respectively, with 10 bases between them. The CDR3 spans 14 residues. Germline CDR1 reads MDHEN; CDR2 reads SYDVKM. The CDR3 coding sequence is TGTGCCAGCAGTTTACGGTCCGGGGATGAAAAACTGTTTTTT. This codes for CASSLRSGDEKLFF.

A word on this clone: The identical CDR3 is also encoded by other nucleotide sequences in the sample. The chain carries TRBV5-1 and TRBJ2-2; 9 positions match TRBD1. The J segment lost 2 bases and the V segment lost 5 bases, leaving 4 bases of the junction unmatched. Germline V gene sequence: CDR1 SGHRS, CDR2 YFSETQ. CDR3 length equals 15 residues. The CDR3: CASSTGGPNTGELFF. For the CDR3, the DNA is TGCGCCAGCAGTACAGGGGGCCCTAACACCGGGGAGCTGTTTTTT.

The rearrangement links TRBV15 to TRBJ2-4, with D possibly TRBD2 on 5 matching bases. The germline V gene encodes CDR1 LNHNV and CDR2 YYDKDF (reference sequence). The CDR3 runs 16 residues. V was trimmed by 1 base and J by 3 bases, leaving 13 bases between them. The CDR3 loop reads CATSRVTGIRKNIQYF. CDR3 sequence (DNA): TGTGCCACCAGCAGAGTAACGGGGATTCGCAAAAACATTCAGTACTTC.

V usage is TRBV5-8 and J usage is TRBJ2-7; 10 nucleotides align to TRBD2. Germline V gene data show CDR1 as SGHTS and CDR2 as YDEGEE. CDR3 length: 16 residues. The ends lost 6 bases at V and 4 bases at J; junction bases unmatched: 13. The CDR3 spells CASTLVRTSGGYEQYF. The CDR3 DNA reads as TGTGCCAGCACGTTGGTTCGGACTAGCGGAGGGTACGAGCAGTACTTC.

The chain recombines TRBV11-1 with TRBJ2-5, with TRBD2 matching over 9 bases. Germline assignment: CDR1 SGHAT and CDR2 FQDESV (reference sequence). Losses at the gene ends were 5 bases for V and 2 bases for J; bases not matched to a gene: 6. The CDR3 runs 15 residues. The CDR3 sequence: CASSRGRAGQETQYF. Written as DNA, the CDR3 is TGTGCCAGCAGCCGCGGGAGGGCTGGTCAAGAGACCCAGTACTTC. The full variable domain, rest sourced from reference TRBV11-1 and TRBJ2-5, is EAEVAQSPRYKITEKSQAVAFWCDPISGHATLYWYRQILGQGPELLVQFQDESVVDDSQLPKDRFSAERLKGVDSTLKIQPAELGDSAMYLCASSRGRAGQETQYFGPGTRLLVL.

The count of this clone is one. The rearrangement links TRBV7-6 to TRBJ1-2, with D uncertain. CDR1 is SGHVS and CDR2 is FNYEAQ in the germline V gene. Trimming took off 3 bases at V and 3 bases at J, with 11 bases between the two ends. The CDR3 is 14 amino acids. CDR3 residues: CASSFPRGDYGYTF. The CDR3 DNA reads TGTGCCAGCAGCTTCCCCCGGGGAGACTATGGCTACACCTTC.

This chain uses TRBV7-8 with TRBJ1-2; 8 bases line up with TRBD1. Unmatched junction bases numbered 6, after V lost 5 bases and J lost 7 bases. The CDR3 runs to 13 residues. The germline V gene encodes CDR1 SGHVS and CDR2 FQNEAQ. The CDR3 loop reads CASSPQGAGGYTF. The CDR3 region has the DNA TGTGCCAGCAGCCCCCAGGGGGCGGGTGGCTACACCTTC.

The chain joins TRBV5-1 to TRBJ2-1; TRBD2 matches 7 bases. Per germline, CDR1 SGHRS and CDR2 YFSETQ. The trim removed 0 bases at V and 8 bases at J, leaving 5 bases unmatched. The CDR3 is made up of 14 amino acids. The CDR3 loop reads CASSLGVAGDEQFF. The CDR3 nucleotides are TGCGCCAGCAGCTTGGGGGTAGCGGGCGATGAGCAGTTCTTC.

Concerning this clone: A read error likely explains this, since a far larger clone differs by one base. In the same sample, other DNA sequences code for this CDR3. The chain links TRBV28 to TRBJ2-5; D possibly corresponds to TRBD2 (6 bases). The CDR3 consists of 13 residues. With 3 bases removed from V and 2 bases from J, the gap between germline ends came to 7 bases. Germline V gene sequence: CDR1 MDHEN, CDR2 SYDVKM. The CDR3, as DNA: TGTGCCAGCAGTTTCGGGGGACAAGAGACCCAGTACTTC. It encodes CASSFGGQETQYF.

The rearrangement uses TRBV7-3 and TRBJ2-1, with 8 bases identical to TRBD2. J gave up 0 bases and V 3 bases, and 4 bases lay outside the gene matches. The CDR3 has 16 amino acids. Germline V CDR1 and CDR2: SGHTA, FQGTGA. Here the CDR3 reads CASSFGGANSYNEQFF. The DNA of the CDR3 is TGTGCCAGCAGCTTCGGGGGGGCGAACTCCTACAATGAGCAGTTCTTC.

J is TRBJ1-2 and V is TRBV6-1; 11 bases line up with TRBD1. V lost 4 bases and J lost 4; bases outside the gene matches: 5. Germline V CDR1 and CDR2: MNHNS, SASEGT. CDR3 length equals 15 residues. For the CDR3, the DNA is TGTGCCAGCAGTGCAATGGACAGGGGGCTCTATGGCTACACCTTC. Translation gives CASSAMDRGLYGYTF.

The chain has TRBV28 and TRBJ1-2; D remains ambiguous. Trimming cost V 2 bases and J 4 bases, with 8 bases left between them. This CDR3 has 13 residues. Germline V gene data show CDR1 as MDHEN and CDR2 as SYDVKM. The CDR3 sequence is CASSLVGSYGYTF. CDR3 DNA sequence: TGTGCCAGCAGTTTAGTAGGCAGCTATGGCTACACCTTC.

The rearrangement joins TRBV30 to TRBJ2-1; D is possibly TRBD1 or TRBD2 (6 bases each). The CDR3 spans 16 residues. The V end was cut by 1 base, the J end by 8 bases, with 21 bases between. Per the germline V gene, CDR1 is GTSNPN and CDR2 is SVGIG (reference sequence). In DNA form, the CDR3 reads TGTGCCTGGAGTGAAAGGAGGGGGGTCTTTGAGCATGAGCAGTTCTTC. Translating it yields CAWSERRGVFEHEQFF.

As regards this clone: At one end, the junction sequence differs from germline, possibly due to a read error. V gene TRBV7-3 combines with J gene TRBJ2-3; 14 bases match TRBD2. Germline CDR1 SGHTA, CDR2 FQGTGA. The CDR3 spans 18 residues. CDR3 amino acids: CASNLRTSGRFSTDTQYF. CDR3 nucleotides: TGTGCCAGCAACTTACGGACTAGCGGGAGGTTTAGCACAGATACGCAGTATTTT.

The rearrangement uses TRBV9 and TRBJ1-4; no definite D call. The CDR3 length is 14 residues. The V end was cut by 4 bases, the J end by 4 bases, with 11 bases between. Germline lookup yields CDR1 SGDLS and CDR2 YYNGEE. Here the CDR3 reads CASSPDNINEKLFF. CDR3 DNA: TGTGCCAGCAGCCCCGACAACATTAATGAAAAACTGTTTTTT. The full variable domain, its missing parts supplied by reference TRBV9 and TRBJ1-4, is DSGVTQTPKHLITATGQRVTLRCSPRSGDLSVYWYQQSLDQGLQFLIQYYNGEERAKGNILERFSAQQFPDLHSELNLSSLELGDSALYFCASSPDNINEKLFFGSGTQLSVL.

This clone appeared many times. This chain joins TRBV2 and TRBJ2-3, with TRBD2 matching 9 bases. CDR1 is SNHLY, CDR2 FYNNEI, per germline. V lost 5 bases, J lost 2 bases, and 2 bases stayed unmatched. This CDR3 contains 14 residues. CDR3 sequence reads: CASSLAGTTDTQYF. The CDR3 DNA follows: TGTGCCAGCAGTCTAGCGGGAACCACAGATACGCAGTATTTT.

This chain joins TRBV29-1 and TRBJ2-7; D unresolved. Deletions cut 5 bases from V and 5 bases from J, with 10 bases between. Germline V CDR1 and CDR2: SQVTM, ANQGSEA. This CDR3 region has 11 residues. This CDR3 is CSVRSDDEQYF. The CDR3 DNA sequence: TGCAGCGTTAGATCCGACGACGAGCAGTACTTC.